This T cell receptor beta chain was captured by sequencing in a study of blood T cell repertoires in COVID-19. Overall study context: COVID-19 samples, acute and convalescent, were from the United States, Italy and Spain. Sources were T cells, B-cell-depleted T cells, or PBMCs; the material itself was cDNA or gDNA.

This CDR3 comprises 15 residues. CDR1 and CDR2 (germline): ENHRY, SYGVKD. V lost 4 bases, J lost 2 bases, and 5 bases stayed unmatched. Seattle participants joined during active infection and were tracked over time. Original data processing: Quantification of nucleated cells was approximated via reference gene primer amplification. This table comes from immunoSEQ multiplex PCR, and its TCRdb copy is limited to in-frame clones, with some not included. The D gene and trimming were derived from the DNA, and the V and J assignments and clone size from that table. Seen here are about 250,000 clones, 85% to 90% observed once, and the top ten hold 2.1%.

The V call is TRBV10-3, the J call TRBJ2-1; 7 bases match TRBD2. This clonotype was obtained from a woman in her fifties or sixties with COVID-19, enrolled during active disease. Sequencing was done on a sample of peripheral blood. The CDR3, as DNA: TGTGCCATCAGTGTAGAGCGGGGAGCCTACAATGAGCAGTTCTTC. It translates to CAISVERGAYNEQFF.